Below, one T cell receptor beta chain is given with its context. Its target is not known. The data were taken from a study of T cell responses to AZD1222 COVID-19 vaccine. In the study overall: Second-dose schedules of about 4 or about 12 weeks were combined.

Study results and caveats: Seropositivity was recorded at baseline in only a handful of AZD1222 recipients. Elevations in Spike-specific TCR breadth and depth followed administration of two AZD1222 doses. Females made up more of the donors, who were largely white British, and clonal diversity may have come out too low.

With 4 bases removed from V and 1 base from J, the gap between germline ends came to 12 bases. From germline, CDR1 is SGHNT and CDR2 YYREEE (reference sequence). The CDR3 covers 15 residues. The table came from immunoSEQ multiplex PCR; TCRdb's copy has only in-frame clones and leaves some out. The repertoire holds roughly 120,000 clones, with roughly four fifths as singletons. The sequenced sample was peripheral blood, obtained on day 0 of AZD1222 vaccination. The TCR sequence derives from an adult in good health. This chain links TRBV5-4 with TRBJ1-3; weak D call: TRBD1 (6 bases). Here the CDR3 DNA reads TGTGCCAGCAGCCCTGGGGGACAATCTGGAAACACCATATATTTT. The encoded protein is CASSPGGQSGNTIYF.